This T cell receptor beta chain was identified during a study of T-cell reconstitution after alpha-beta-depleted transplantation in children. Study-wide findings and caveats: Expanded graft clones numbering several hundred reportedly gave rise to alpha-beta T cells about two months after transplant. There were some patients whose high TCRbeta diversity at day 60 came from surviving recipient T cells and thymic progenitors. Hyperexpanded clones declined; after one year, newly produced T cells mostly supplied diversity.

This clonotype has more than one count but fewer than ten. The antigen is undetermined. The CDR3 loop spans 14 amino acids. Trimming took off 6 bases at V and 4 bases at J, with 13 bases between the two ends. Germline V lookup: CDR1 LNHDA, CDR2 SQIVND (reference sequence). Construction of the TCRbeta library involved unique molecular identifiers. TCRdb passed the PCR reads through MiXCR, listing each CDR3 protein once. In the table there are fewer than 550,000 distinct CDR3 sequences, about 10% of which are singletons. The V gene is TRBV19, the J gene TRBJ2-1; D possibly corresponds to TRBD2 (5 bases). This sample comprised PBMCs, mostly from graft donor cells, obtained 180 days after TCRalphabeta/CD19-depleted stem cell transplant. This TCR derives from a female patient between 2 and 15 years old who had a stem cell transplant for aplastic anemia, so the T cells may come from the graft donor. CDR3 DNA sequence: TGTGCCAGTAGGGACTTATCAACTTACAATGAGCAGTTCTTC. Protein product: CASRDLSTYNEQFF.